The 26 T cell receptor beta chains presented below share a single source sample, sequenced in a study of T-cell reconstitution after alpha-beta-depleted transplantation in children. The authors prepared the TCRbeta library with unique molecular identifiers. TCRdb analysed the PCR reads with MiXCR anew, one entry per CDR3 protein. The data hold some 500,000 distinct CDR3 sequences, with around 18% observed a single time. The sequencing here drew on PBMCs from the stem cell graft donor, taken from the stem cell graft. These receptors all come from a human donor who donated a stem cell graft to a child with acute lymphoblastic leukemia.

This chain links TRBV29-1 with TRBJ2-3; the D call may be TRBD1 or TRBD2 (5 bases each). CDR3 length: 12 residues. V was cut by 6 bases and J by 4 bases, with 11 bases left in between. Looked up from germline, CDR1 is SQVTM and CDR2 is ANQGSEA. CDR3 region: CSVGPTADTQYF. In DNA form, the CDR3 reads TGCAGCGTGGGACCAACCGCAGATACGCAGTATTTT.

The V and J genes are TRBV5-1 and TRBJ2-1; D is possibly TRBD1 or TRBD2 (5 bases each). In germline, CDR1 is SGHRS, CDR2 YFSETQ. V lost 7 bases to trimming and J lost 6 bases, with 11 bases between them. This CDR3 contains 12 residues. Here the CDR3 reads CASGYGGNEQFF. CDR3 in DNA: TGCGCCAGCGGATATGGGGGCAATGAGCAGTTCTTC.

The chain employs TRBV20-1 and TRBJ2-7; D perhaps matches TRBD1 (5 bases). In germline, CDR1 is DFQATT, CDR2 SNEGSKA (reference sequence). V shed 6 bases and J shed 2 bases, with 17 bases lying between them. The CDR3 spans 14 residues. The CDR3 DNA reads as TGCAGTGCCCCGAAAGGGGCAGGGACCTACGAGCAGTACTTC. Amino acids: CSAPKGAGTYEQYF.

The rearrangement joins TRBV6-1 to TRBJ2-1; possibly TRBD2 for D (5 bases). CDR1 is MNHNS and CDR2 is SASEGT in the germline V gene. The CDR3 covers 15 residues. V lost 5 bases, J lost 2 bases, and 13 bases lay in between. The CDR3 DNA reads as TGTGCCAGCAGTCTGACTATCGGAGCCTACAATGAGCAGTTCTTC. Its translation is CASSLTIGAYNEQFF.

This clonotype was observed a handful of times. The gene calls are TRBV5-1 and TRBJ2-1, with 10 positions matching TRBD1. Trimming cost V 4 bases and J 8 bases; bases outside gene matches: 6. The germline gives CDR1 SGHRS, CDR2 YFSETQ. The CDR3 spans 14 residues. The CDR3 is CASSQGTGVDEQFF. Written as DNA, the CDR3 is TGCGCCAGCAGCCAAGGGACAGGGGTCGATGAGCAGTTCTTC.

The sample holds a few counts of this clonotype. The chain employs TRBV7-9 and TRBJ2-1; tentatively, D is TRBD2 (6 bases). Germline V gives CDR1 SEHNR, CDR2 FQNEAQ (reference sequence). CDR3 length: 15 amino acids. V lost 2 bases and J 12 bases, leaving 20 bases between the germline ends. For the CDR3, the DNA is TGTGCCAGCAGCTTAATGGGACCGCCGGAGCGGGTGCAGTTCTTC. It yields the protein CASSLMGPPERVQFF.

This clonotype was seen only a few times. The chain recombines TRBV28 with TRBJ2-7, with TRBD1 identical over 9 bases. J lost 5 bases, V lost 6 bases, and 11 bases had no gene match. CDR1 is MDHEN and CDR2 is SYDVKM in the germline V gene. CDR3 length: 15 residues. CDR3 sequence: CASRHPRTGDNEQYF. In nucleotides, the CDR3 is TGTGCCAGCAGACACCCAAGGACAGGGGACAACGAGCAGTACTTC.

This clonotype was recorded a few times. The rearrangement uses TRBV11-2 and TRBJ2-3; 7 bases line up with TRBD1. The CDR3 runs 15 residues. Germline CDR1 SGHAT, CDR2 FQNNGV. After removal of 5 bases from V and 2 bases from J, the junction contained 7 bases not matched to a gene. CDR3 loop: CASSPWGQFTDTQYF. CDR3 nucleotides: TGTGCCAGCAGCCCGTGGGGACAGTTCACAGATACGCAGTATTTT.

J is TRBJ2-7 and V is TRBV12-3 or TRBV12-4, with D maybe TRBD1 (6 bases). Trimming took 4 bases from V and 4 from J, leaving 14 bases between them. CDR3 size: 14 residues. The CDR3, as DNA: TGTGCCAGCAGTTCTTCCGGGACACTGTACGAGCAGTACTTC. Amino acid sequence: CASSSSGTLYEQYF.

The V call is TRBV5-1, the J call TRBJ2-7, with a weak D call TRBD2 (5 bases). Trimming took 4 bases from V and 2 from J, leaving 19 bases between them. Germline CDR1 is SGHRS and CDR2 is YFSETQ. CDR3 size: 16 residues. The CDR3 DNA is TGCGCCAGCAGCCCTACCGGCGGGTCCTTCACCTACGAGCAGTACTTC. Its translation: CASSPTGGSFTYEQYF.

The chain carries TRBV12-3 or TRBV12-4 and TRBJ1-6; D ambiguous. The CDR3 is made up of 14 amino acids. V lost 6 bases and J 10 bases, leaving 16 bases between the germline ends. The chain's CDR3 is CASSPGRTTSPLHF. In DNA form, the CDR3 reads TGTGCCAGCAGCCCGGGCCGCACGACATCACCCCTCCACTTT.

The chain carries TRBV12-3 or TRBV12-4 and TRBJ2-7; unclear D gene. The CDR3 is made up of 14 amino acids. V was cut by 5 bases and J by 1 base, with 12 bases left in between. CDR3: CASSLHHGSYEQYF. CDR3 DNA sequence: TGTGCCAGCAGTCTGCACCACGGTTCCTACGAGCAGTACTTC.

This rearrangement joins TRBV9 to TRBJ2-7; TRBD2 might be the D (5 bases). V lost 4 bases to trimming and J lost 2 bases, with 13 bases between them. CDR1 SGDLS and CDR2 YYNGEE come from the germline V gene. The CDR3 consists of 14 residues. The CDR3 bases are TGTGCCAGCAGCCTCAACACGGGGACCTACGAGCAGTACTTC. Protein: CASSLNTGTYEQYF.

The rearrangement links TRBV7-8 to TRBJ2-7; TRBD2 agrees at 11 bases. V shed 1 base, J shed 2 bases, and the junction held 4 bases outside the gene matches. CDR1 and CDR2 (germline): SGHVS, FQNEAQ. The CDR3 has 16 amino acids. CDR3 DNA: TGTGCCAGCAGCTTAGTAGCGGGAGGGTTAGCCTACGAGCAGTACTTC. Amino acid sequence: CASSLVAGGLAYEQYF.

The chain joins TRBV5-1 to TRBJ2-1; D ambiguous. The germline gives CDR1 SGHRS, CDR2 YFSETQ. V was trimmed by 7 bases and J by 6 bases, leaving 8 bases between them. The CDR3 is 11 amino acids. CDR3 sequence (DNA): TGCGCCAGCCGGAGTGGCAATGAGCAGTTCTTC. The encoded protein is CASRSGNEQFF. Variable domain in full (rest from reference TRBV5-1 and TRBJ2-1): KAGVTQTPRYLIKTRGQQVTLSCSPISGHRSVSWYQQTPGQGLQFLFEYFSETQRNKGNFPGRFSGRQFSNSRSEMNVSTLELGDSALYLCASRSGNEQFFGPGTRLTVL.

This clonotype occurred a few times. V is TRBV4-1 and J is TRBJ1-6; D is uncertain. V gave up 1 base and J gave up 0 bases, with 19 bases separating them. Germline assignment: CDR1 MGHRA and CDR2 YSYEKL. CDR3 length: 20 residues. The CDR3 is CASSQGVSGPWSSYNSPLHF. Here the CDR3 DNA reads TGCGCCAGCAGCCAAGGGGTATCTGGGCCCTGGAGCTCCTATAATTCACCCCTCCACTTT.

The V and J genes are TRBV29-1 and TRBJ2-5; D is possibly TRBD2 (6 bases). V dropped 3 bases and J dropped 4 bases, with 12 bases sitting between them. CDR3 length: 13 residues. CDR1 and CDR2 from the germline V gene are SQVTM and ANQGSEA. DNA of the CDR3: TGCAGCGTTGATACGGGAGTTGCAGAGACCCAGTACTTC. It is translated as CSVDTGVAETQYF.

This chain links TRBV27 with TRBJ1-4, with a possible D match to TRBD1 (5 bases). The CDR3 totals 12 residues. The germline gives CDR1 MNHEY, CDR2 SMNVEV (reference sequence). V shed 4 bases and J shed 13 bases, with 13 bases lying between them. The CDR3 region is CASSWDGLALFF. The CDR3 nucleotides read TGTGCCAGCAGTTGGGACGGCCTGGCACTGTTTTTT.

This clonotype was seen only a few times. The rearrangement links TRBV29-1 to TRBJ1-2, with D perhaps TRBD1 (5 bases). The germline CDR1 and CDR2 sequences are SQVTM and ANQGSEA. The CDR3 has 13 residues. In DNA, the CDR3 is TGCAGTGCAAGATCCGGGACTCCTGGGGGCTACACCTTC. Translating it yields CSARSGTPGGYTF.

This clonotype was seen once. J is TRBJ1-1 and V is TRBV5-1; perhaps TRBD1 as D (6 bases). The V end lost 3 bases, the J end lost 7 bases, and 10 bases lay between the germline ends. This CDR3 is built from 12 residues. The germline gives CDR1 SGHRS, CDR2 YFSETQ. CDR3 sequence (DNA): TGCGCCAGCAGCTGGGGACAAGTTGAAGCTTTCTTT. This codes for CASSWGQVEAFF.

This clonotype has a handful of counts. This chain uses TRBV18 with TRBJ1-4, with 7 bases lining up with TRBD1. The ends lost 5 bases at V and 0 bases at J; junction bases unmatched: 6. CDR1 and CDR2 (germline): KGHSH, LQKENI. There are 16 residues in the CDR3. CDR3 sequence reads: CASSSSGTATNEKLFF. The CDR3 coding sequence is TGTGCCAGCTCAAGCTCCGGGACAGCAACTAATGAAAAACTGTTTTTT.

The chain employs TRBV5-1 and TRBJ1-3, with TRBD1 as a possible D gene (5 bases). Trimming pared 0 bases from V and 0 bases from J, leaving 10 bases between. This CDR3 is 16 amino acids long. Per germline, CDR1 SGHRS and CDR2 YFSETQ. CDR3 protein: CASSLEGWTSGNTIYF. CDR3 nucleotide sequence: TGCGCCAGCAGCTTGGAGGGGTGGACCTCTGGAAACACCATATATTTT.

This clonotype has a handful of counts. The chain combines TRBV12-3 or TRBV12-4 with TRBJ2-3; TRBD2 is a possible D gene (6 bases). V was cut by 0 bases and J by 10 bases, with 17 bases left in between. CDR3 length equals 15 residues. The CDR3 nucleotides read TGTGCCAGCAGTTTAGCGACTGGGGGGAGAGTCGCGCAGTATTTT. Translation: CASSLATGGRVAQYF.

This clonotype was seen a handful of times. The rearrangement joins TRBV7-8 to TRBJ1-6, with 9 positions matching TRBD1. This CDR3 comprises 18 residues. CDR1 SGHVS and CDR2 FQNEAQ come from the germline V gene. Germline trimming cut 7 bases from V and 8 bases from J; bases unmatched to any gene: 18. DNA of the CDR3: TGTGCCAGCACCCCTAAAGCACTTTCCCGGGACAGGGATTCACCCCTCCACTTT. Protein product: CASTPKALSRDRDSPLHF. The full variable domain, with the rest looked up from reference TRBV7-8 and TRBJ1-6, is GAGVSQSPRYKVAKRGQDVALRCDPISGHVSLFWYQQALGQGPEFLTYFQNEAQLDKSGLPSDRFFAERPEGSVSTLKIQRTQQEDSAVYLCASTPKALSRDRDSPLHFGNGTRLTVT.

V gene TRBV5-4 combines with J gene TRBJ2-5; D is possibly TRBD1 (7 bases). This CDR3 is built from 16 residues. V was cut by 4 bases and J by 0 bases, with 16 bases left in between. CDR1 is SGHNT, CDR2 YYREEE, per germline (reference sequence). CDR3 protein: CASSLDREEYQETQYF. The CDR3 DNA reads as TGTGCCAGCAGCCTTGACAGGGAGGAGTACCAAGAGACCCAGTACTTC.

The rearrangement links TRBV20-1 to TRBJ2-1; 7 bases are shared with TRBD1. V lost 3 bases and J lost 0; bases outside the gene matches: 5. This CDR3 is built from 15 residues. Germline lookup yields CDR1 DFQATT and CDR2 SNEGSKA (reference sequence). CDR3 residues: CSARGQLSSYNEQFF. Here the CDR3 DNA reads TGCAGTGCTAGGGGACAGCTGAGCTCCTACAATGAGCAGTTCTTC.